Included here is one T cell receptor (beta chain) sequence, with context. Its antigen remains unknown. The CDR3 extends over 14 amino acids. Germline V gene sequence: CDR1 SGHRS, CDR2 YFSETQ. J was trimmed by 6 bases and V by 5 bases; bases with no gene match: 10. This sample is drawn from a study of graft-versus-host responses after intestinal transplantation. As for the study in general: The whole recipient group had anti-thymocyte globulin induction followed by tacrolimus and steroids for approximately three years. General study findings and limits: Marrow from the recipient contained GvH clones, some of which had appeared first in ileum or blood. High graft-versus-host to host-versus-graft clonal ratios were seen in allografts of patients with graft-donor T cell macrochimerism.

Produced via immunoSEQ multiplex PCR; TCRdb's table is partial and in-frame only. The sample lists 90,000 to 120,000 clones; approximately 88% were seen once. The receptor's source is a human donor who was the organ donor for an intestinal transplant. The specimen was unstimulated CD4+ T cells sorted from spleen or lymph node cells, collected before transplant. The rearrangement links TRBV5-1 to TRBJ2-7; 8 bases map to TRBD2. The DNA for the CDR3 is TGCGCCAGCAGGGCCGGGACTAGTAATTTCGAGCAGTACTTC. This translates into CASRAGTSNFEQYF.